A selection of T cell receptor beta chains follows, all from one sample in a study of metastatic and nonmetastatic thyroid tumors. MiXCR reprocessed the PCR reads for TCRdb. This table holds about 60,000 clones, under 20% found once. The sample taken for sequencing was blood. These receptors were collected from a male donor with papillary thyroid cancer or a benign thyroid nodule (not recorded which). Some clones in this sample may be carry-over from other donors' samples. CDR3s include the opening cysteine and the closing phenylalanine or tryptophan. The D gene is left open where the match is weak. A row's size may be missing; if present it is once, few, many or a size class.

v_call	clone_size	d_call	j_call	cdr3_nt	cdr3_aa
TRBV12-3/TRBV12-4	many	NA	TRBJ2-7	TGTGCCAGCAGCTCGGACGGGTACGAGCAGTACTTC	CASSSDGYEQYF
TRBV20-1	many	NA	TRBJ1-1	TGCAGTGCTGGAATGCAGGGGAACACTGAAGCTTTCTTT	CSAGMQGNTEAFF
TRBV7-2	many	NA	TRBJ2-7	TGTGCCAGCAGCTTTGACAGATTCAACTACGAGCAGTACTTC	CASSFDRFNYEQYF
TRBV5-1	many	NA	TRBJ2-2	TGCGCCAGCAGGCAGACAGTAAACACCGGGGAGCTGTTTTTT	CASRQTVNTGELFF
TRBV28	NA	NA	TRBJ1-3	TGTGCCAGCAGGAGTATCTCTGTAAACACCATATATTTT	CASRSISVNTIYF
TRBV5-1	many	NA	TRBJ1-2	TGCGCCAGCGGAGGGGTGGCAGCTTCTAACTATGGCTACACCTTC	CASGGVAASNYGYTF
TRBV6-1	medium-sized	NA	TRBJ2-2	TGTGCCAGCAGGGGAGTGAACACCGGGGAGCTGTTTTTT	CASRGVNTGELFF
TRBV10-3	many	TRBD1	TRBJ1-6	TGTGCCATCAGCTGGGACAGTGGCAATTCACCCCTCCACTTT	CAISWDSGNSPLHF
TRBV30	many	NA	TRBJ1-2	TGTGCCTGGAGTGTATTCGGGGGGAGCTATGGCTACACCTTC	CAWSVFGGSYGYTF
TRBV28	few	TRBD1	TRBJ2-3	TGTGCCAGCACCAGATACCTCGGACAGGACCAGGATACACAGTATTTT	CASTRYLGQDQDTQYF
TRBV5-1	many	NA	TRBJ2-3	TGCGCCAGCAGCTTGGTCCCTGGCACAGATACGCAGTATTTT	CASSLVPGTDTQYF
TRBV30	NA	TRBD1	TRBJ1-1	TGTGCCTGGTCAGGGACAGGGGGCATTAACACTGAAGCTTTCTTT	CAWSGTGGINTEAFF
TRBV5-1	NA	NA	TRBJ2-2	TGCGCCAGCAGCCAGGGGAAAACCGGGGAGCTGTTTTTT	CASSQGKTGELFF
TRBV4-1	NA	TRBD2	TRBJ2-1	TGCGCCAGCAGCCAAGGTTTCGGCTGCGGGAGCTATGAGCAGTTCTTC	CASSQGFGCGSYEQFF
TRBV6-2/TRBV6-3	many	TRBD2	TRBJ2-1	TGTGCCAGCAGCCTAGCGGGAGGGAATGAGCAGTTCTTC	CASSLAGGNEQFF
TRBV7-9	many	TRBD1	TRBJ2-4	TGTGCCAGCAGCTCACCCCGGACAGGGCGAGGGACCAAAAACATTCAGTACTTC	CASSSPRTGRGTKNIQYF
TRBV2	many	NA	TRBJ1-2	TGTGCCAGCAGTGACAGGGGTTATGGCTACACCTTC	CASSDRGYGYTF
TRBV20-1	many	NA	TRBJ1-2	TGCAGTGCTAGAGATTCGAGACGGGGGGCGGGTAACTATGGCTACACCTTC	CSARDSRRGAGNYGYTF
TRBV12-3/TRBV12-4	many	TRBD2	TRBJ2-5	TGTGCCAGCAGTTTATGGGCGGGGGAGGAGACCCAGTACTTC	CASSLWAGEETQYF
TRBV4-1	NA	TRBD1	TRBJ1-2	TGCGCCAGCAGCCAAGTGGGGACAGACTATGGCTACACCTTC	CASSQVGTDYGYTF
TRBV6-1	many	NA	TRBJ2-1	TGTGCCAGCAGTTCGGGAAATGAGCAGTTCTTC	CASSSGNEQFF
TRBV3-1	many	NA	TRBJ2-5	TGTGCCAGCAGGGGGCCAGGAGAGACCCAGTACTTC	CASRGPGETQYF
TRBV24-1	few	NA	TRBJ2-7	TGTGCCACCAGTGACCCGTTGGTTGGCGAGCAGTACTTC	CATSDPLVGEQYF
TRBV18	many	NA	TRBJ2-4	TGTGCCAGCTCACCGGGTGGGGTTCTAGCCAAAAACATTCAGTACTTC	CASSPGGVLAKNIQYF
TRBV12-3/TRBV12-4	many	TRBD1	TRBJ2-7	TGTGCCAGCAGTTTGGGTACAGGGGGCTTTCCCTACGGGCAGTACTTC	CASSLGTGGFPYGQYF
TRBV3-1	few	NA	TRBJ1-5	TGTGCCAGCAGCTATCTCACGGACGGTCAGCCCCAGCATTTT	CASSYLTDGQPQHF
TRBV27	many	NA	TRBJ2-1	TGTGCCAGCAGCCCAGGGGTATTTATCTATGAGCAGTTCTTC	CASSPGVFIYEQFF
TRBV5-6	NA	TRBD1	TRBJ2-1	TGTGCCAGCAGGTCTGGGACAGGGAAAAATGAGCAGTTCTTC	CASRSGTGKNEQFF
TRBV2	many	NA	TRBJ2-5	TGTGCCAGCAGTGAAGTAGATCGGGAGACCCAGTACTTC	CASSEVDRETQYF
TRBV28	many	NA	TRBJ1-2	TGTGCCAGCAGCCTAGCGGCAGCAGTTAACTATGGCTACACCTTC	CASSLAAAVNYGYTF
TRBV19	many	TRBD1	TRBJ1-2	TGTGCCAGTAGTACGACAGGGGTATATGGCTACACCTTC	CASSTTGVYGYTF
TRBV5-1	NA	NA	TRBJ2-5	TGCGCCAGCAGCCCCTACCAAGAGACCCAGTACTTC	CASSPYQETQYF
TRBV11-1	many	TRBD2	TRBJ2-3	TGTGCCAGCAGCTTAGTAGGCTCTAGCGGGAGATTAGATACGCAGTATTTT	CASSLVGSSGRLDTQYF
TRBV4-2	many	TRBD2	TRBJ2-1	TGTGCCAGCAGCCAAGCGGGACTAGCGACCAGGGATGAGCAGTTCTTC	CASSQAGLATRDEQFF
TRBV6-1	NA	NA	TRBJ2-3	TGTGCCAGCAGTGAAGCAACGACGCAGTATTTT	CASSEATTQYF
TRBV19	many	NA	TRBJ2-1	TGTGCCAGTAGTATGTCGGGCTTTGGAGCGTTATCCTACAATGAGCAGTTCTTC	CASSMSGFGALSYNEQFF
TRBV5-1	many	TRBD2	TRBJ2-5	TGCGCCAGCAGCCGACTCGGACTAGCGGGGGTAGGTTGGGACGAAGAGACCCAGTACTTC	CASSRLGLAGVGWDEETQYF
TRBV6-1	few	NA	TRBJ2-2	TGTGCCAGCATTCCGGCGGGACCCGTTGAGCTGTTTTTT	CASIPAGPVELFF
TRBV6-1	many	TRBD2	TRBJ2-1	TGTGCCAGCAGTGAGAGCGGGGATAACAATGAGCAGTTCTTC	CASSESGDNNEQFF
TRBV19	many	TRBD2	TRBJ2-1	TGTGCCAGTAGTCGACTAGCGGGGGCCCTAGAGCAGTTCTTC	CASSRLAGALEQFF
TRBV12-3/TRBV12-4	NA	NA	TRBJ1-6	TGTGCCAGCAGCTCAGGGACGGGGAACTCACCCCTCCACTTT	CASSSGTGNSPLHF
TRBV5-1	many	NA	TRBJ1-5	TGCGCCAGCAGCTTGGATGACAGTCAGCCCCAGCATTTT	CASSLDDSQPQHF
TRBV9	many	NA	TRBJ1-1	TGTGCCAGCAGCCCCCCGGGAGATGAAGCTTTCTTT	CASSPPGDEAFF
TRBV18	NA	TRBD1	TRBJ2-7	TGTGCCAGCTCACCCCCCCTCCGACAGGGTTTCCACGAGCAGTACTTC	CASSPPLRQGFHEQYF
TRBV7-6	many	TRBD1	TRBJ2-1	TGTGCCAGCAGCCCCCGACAGGGCTATGAGCAGTTCTTC	CASSPRQGYEQFF
TRBV6-1	NA	NA	TRBJ2-7	TGTGCCACCAAATATACTATATCAACCTCCTACGAGCATTACTTC	CATKYTISTSYEHYF
TRBV10-3	NA	NA	TRBJ2-7	TGTGCCATCAGTGATGCAGTGGGAGCAGCCACGGGCCCTACCTACGAGCAGTACTTC	CAISDAVGAATGPTYEQYF
TRBV19	many	TRBD2	TRBJ2-1	TGTGCCTCAAGACTAGCGTCGGATGAGCAGTTCTTC	CASRLASDEQFF
TRBV27	many	TRBD2	TRBJ2-1	TGTGCCAGCAGTTTCGAGCGGGAGGGTGAGCAGTTCTTC	CASSFEREGEQFF
TRBV9	many	NA	TRBJ2-2	TGTGCCAGCAGCGTAGACAGCGGGGAGCTGTTTTTT	CASSVDSGELFF
TRBV20-1	many	TRBD2	TRBJ2-1	TGCAGTGCTGAACCCGAACGGGCGGGAGATATCTATGAGCAGTTCTTC	CSAEPERAGDIYEQFF
TRBV6-2/TRBV6-3	many	NA	TRBJ2-3	TGTGCCAGCAGTTTGAACGAAATTCGACTACGCACAGATACGCAGTATTTT	CASSLNEIRLRTDTQYF
TRBV24-1	many	NA	TRBJ2-1	TGTGCCACCAGTGATTTAGAGTACAATGAGCAGTTCTTC	CATSDLEYNEQFF
TRBV28	many	TRBD1	TRBJ1-1	TGTGCCAGCAGTGCGGGACAGTTGAGGGCTTTCTTT	CASSAGQLRAFF
TRBV7-2	NA	TRBD2	TRBJ2-1	TGTGCCAGCAGCGCTAGCGGGAGAGGGTTAAACAATGAGCAGTTCTTC	CASSASGRGLNNEQFF
TRBV2	NA	NA	TRBJ1-6	TGTGCCATCATGGATTATAATTCACCCCTCCACTTT	CAIMDYNSPLHF
TRBV25-1	many	TRBD2	TRBJ2-5	TGTGCCAGCACGACTAGCGGGAGGGAACAAGAGACCCAGTACTTC	CASTTSGREQETQYF
TRBV15	many	NA	TRBJ1-1	TGTGCCACCAGCAGCATCGCGACGGGGGAAAGGGGTTTCTTT	CATSSIATGERGFF
TRBV4-2	many	NA	TRBJ1-4	TGTGCCAGCAGCCAAGAAACTATGCAGGAGAATGAAAAACTGTTTTTT	CASSQETMQENEKLFF